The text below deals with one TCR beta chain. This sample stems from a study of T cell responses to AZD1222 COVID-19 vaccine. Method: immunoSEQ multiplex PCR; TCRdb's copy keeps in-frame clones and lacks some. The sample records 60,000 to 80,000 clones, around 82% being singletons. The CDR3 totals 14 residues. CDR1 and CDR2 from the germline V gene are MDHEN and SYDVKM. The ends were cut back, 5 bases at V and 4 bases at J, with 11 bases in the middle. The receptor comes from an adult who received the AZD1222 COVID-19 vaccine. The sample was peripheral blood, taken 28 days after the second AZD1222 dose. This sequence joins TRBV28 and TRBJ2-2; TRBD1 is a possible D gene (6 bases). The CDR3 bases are TGTGCCAGCAGTCCGGGACACCTCACCGGGGAGCTGTTTTTT. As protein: CASSPGHLTGELFF.